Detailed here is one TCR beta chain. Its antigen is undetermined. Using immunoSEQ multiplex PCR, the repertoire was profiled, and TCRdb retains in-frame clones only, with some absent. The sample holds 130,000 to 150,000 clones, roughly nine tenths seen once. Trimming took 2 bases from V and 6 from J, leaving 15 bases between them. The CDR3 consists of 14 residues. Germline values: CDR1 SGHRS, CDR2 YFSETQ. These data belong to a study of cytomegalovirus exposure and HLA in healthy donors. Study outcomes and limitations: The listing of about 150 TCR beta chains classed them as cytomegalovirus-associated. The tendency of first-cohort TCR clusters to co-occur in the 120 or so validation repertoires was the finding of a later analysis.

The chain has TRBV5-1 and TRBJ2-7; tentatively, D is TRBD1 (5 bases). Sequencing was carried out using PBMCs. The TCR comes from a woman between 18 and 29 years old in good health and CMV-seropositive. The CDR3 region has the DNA TGCGCCAGCAGCTTAAACCAGGGTTTATCCGAGCAGTACTTC. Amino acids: CASSLNQGLSEQYF.